Described below is a single T cell receptor (beta chain) sequence and its context. This entry belongs to a study of PD-L1 blockade in urothelial cancer. Noted time point: peripheral blood 6 weeks after treatment start. Assay used: immunoSEQ multiplex PCR; TCRdb lists only in-frame clones, some missing. The table records 35,000 to 40,000 clones, about 86% of them present only once. The CDR3 runs to 15 residues. V gave up 3 bases and J gave up 6 bases; unmatched junction bases: 9. Germline lookup yields CDR1 SQVTM and CDR2 ANQGSEA. This receptor was taken from a man between 60 and 70 years old with urothelial cancer. Sequenced here: PBMCs, sampled around atezolizumab (anti-PD-L1) treatment. The chain combines TRBV29-1 with TRBJ2-2; 8 bases fit TRBD2. CDR3 in DNA: TGCAGCGTTGACGGTACTAGCGGAAGACCCGGGGAGCTGTTTTTT. Amino acid sequence: CSVDGTSGRPGELFF.